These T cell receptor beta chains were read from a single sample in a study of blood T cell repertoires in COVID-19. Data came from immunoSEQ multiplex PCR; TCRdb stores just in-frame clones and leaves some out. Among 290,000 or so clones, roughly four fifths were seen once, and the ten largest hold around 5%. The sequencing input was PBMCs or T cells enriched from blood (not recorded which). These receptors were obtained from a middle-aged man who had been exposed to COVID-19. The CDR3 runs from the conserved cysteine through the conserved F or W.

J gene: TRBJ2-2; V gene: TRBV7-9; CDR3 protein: CASSKGFTPGSIFGDTGELFF
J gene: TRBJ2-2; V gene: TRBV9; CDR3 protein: CASSLRLAGGAGELFF
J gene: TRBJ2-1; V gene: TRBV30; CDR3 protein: CAWYSGSRMGEQFF
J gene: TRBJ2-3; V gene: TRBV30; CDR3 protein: CAWSDPLTSGTGDTQYF
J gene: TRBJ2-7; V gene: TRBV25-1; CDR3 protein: CASRGTADEQYF
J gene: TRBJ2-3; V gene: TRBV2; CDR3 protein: CASSGTSEWGDTQYF
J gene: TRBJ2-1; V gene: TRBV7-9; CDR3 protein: CALSSEFRGAYNEQFF
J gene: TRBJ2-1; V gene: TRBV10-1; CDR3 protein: CASSETSGINNNEQFF
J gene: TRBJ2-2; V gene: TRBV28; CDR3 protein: CASRWDLRGGELFF
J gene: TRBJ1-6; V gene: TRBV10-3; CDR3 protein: CAISGGRRGIRDSPLHF
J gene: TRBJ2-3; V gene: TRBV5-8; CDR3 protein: CASSSQAGGSNTQYF
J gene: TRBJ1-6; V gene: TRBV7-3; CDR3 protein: CASATPDINPSDSPLHF
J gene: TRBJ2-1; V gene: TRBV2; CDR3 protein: CATMWGRENEQFF
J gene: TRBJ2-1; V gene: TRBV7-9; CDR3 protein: CASSLGASEKYNEQFF
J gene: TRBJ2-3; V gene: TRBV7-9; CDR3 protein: CASSPGSTDTQYF
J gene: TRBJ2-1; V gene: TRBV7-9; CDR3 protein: CASSDRYSYNEQFF
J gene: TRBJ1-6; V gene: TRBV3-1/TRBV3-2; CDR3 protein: CASRPGQGNSPLHF
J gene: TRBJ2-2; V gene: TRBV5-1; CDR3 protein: CASSLEARGTGELFF
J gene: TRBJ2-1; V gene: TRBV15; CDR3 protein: CATSRAGGSVEQFF
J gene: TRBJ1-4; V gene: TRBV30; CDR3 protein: CAWSVGGREKLFF
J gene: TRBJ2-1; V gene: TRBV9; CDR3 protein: CASSVGIAEYNEQFF
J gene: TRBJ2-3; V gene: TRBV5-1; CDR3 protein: CASSLDLPTDTQYF
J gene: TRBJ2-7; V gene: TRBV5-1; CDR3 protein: CASSRRTDRGEGQYF
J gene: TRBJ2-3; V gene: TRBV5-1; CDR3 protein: CASSFRGNTDTQYF
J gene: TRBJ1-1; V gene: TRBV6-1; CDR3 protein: CASSESDVRYGFF
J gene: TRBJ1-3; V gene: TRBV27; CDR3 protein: CASRPNRGLGNTIYF
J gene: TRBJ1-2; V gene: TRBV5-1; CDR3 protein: CASAKEGAGYGYTF
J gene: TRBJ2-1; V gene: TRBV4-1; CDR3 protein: CASSQVLSRGHEQFF
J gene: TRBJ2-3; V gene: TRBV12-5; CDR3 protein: CASGPLGGADTQYF
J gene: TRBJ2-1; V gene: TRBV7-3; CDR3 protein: CASSSIVGQGASEQFF
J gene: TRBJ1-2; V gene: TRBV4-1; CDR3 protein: CASSQDPSNYGYTF
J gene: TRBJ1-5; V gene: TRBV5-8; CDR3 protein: CASSDRGQAVNQPQHF
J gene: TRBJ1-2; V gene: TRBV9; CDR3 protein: CASSVARNYGYTF
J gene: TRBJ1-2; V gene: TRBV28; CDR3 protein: CASSFLGQGSYGYTF
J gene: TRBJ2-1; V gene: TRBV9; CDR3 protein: CASSAPGLTSGRASNEQFF
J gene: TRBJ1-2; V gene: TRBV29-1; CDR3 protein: CSVRSRQGTVGYTF
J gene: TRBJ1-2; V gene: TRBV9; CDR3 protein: CASSPSWTAGYGYTF
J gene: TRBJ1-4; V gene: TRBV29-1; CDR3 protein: CSGTAATNEKLFF
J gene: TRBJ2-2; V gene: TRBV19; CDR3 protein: CASSIPPGGQTGELFF
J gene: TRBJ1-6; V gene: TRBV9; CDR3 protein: CASSGQGANSPLHF
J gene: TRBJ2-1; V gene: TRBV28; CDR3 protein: CASNFLAGTNEQFF
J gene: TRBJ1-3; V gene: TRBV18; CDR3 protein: CASSPGATGNTIYF
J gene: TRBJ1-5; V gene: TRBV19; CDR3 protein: CASSPGVSQPQHF
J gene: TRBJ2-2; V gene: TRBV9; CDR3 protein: CASSVPRDGELFF
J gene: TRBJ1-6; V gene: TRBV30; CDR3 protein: CAWVRWDSDNSPLHF
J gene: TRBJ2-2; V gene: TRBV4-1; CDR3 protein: CASSQIGQGAGELFF
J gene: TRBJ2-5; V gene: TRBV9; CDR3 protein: CASSVGREETQYF
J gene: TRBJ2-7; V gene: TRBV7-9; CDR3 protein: CASSFGTGTYEQYF
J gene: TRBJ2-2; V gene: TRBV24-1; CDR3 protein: CATSDNALGGNTGELFF
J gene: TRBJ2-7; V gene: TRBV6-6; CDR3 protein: CASSLTGGVDEQYF
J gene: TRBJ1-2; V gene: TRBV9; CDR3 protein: CASSAPGQGTNYGYTF
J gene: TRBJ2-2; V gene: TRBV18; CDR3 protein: CASSPDSGELFF